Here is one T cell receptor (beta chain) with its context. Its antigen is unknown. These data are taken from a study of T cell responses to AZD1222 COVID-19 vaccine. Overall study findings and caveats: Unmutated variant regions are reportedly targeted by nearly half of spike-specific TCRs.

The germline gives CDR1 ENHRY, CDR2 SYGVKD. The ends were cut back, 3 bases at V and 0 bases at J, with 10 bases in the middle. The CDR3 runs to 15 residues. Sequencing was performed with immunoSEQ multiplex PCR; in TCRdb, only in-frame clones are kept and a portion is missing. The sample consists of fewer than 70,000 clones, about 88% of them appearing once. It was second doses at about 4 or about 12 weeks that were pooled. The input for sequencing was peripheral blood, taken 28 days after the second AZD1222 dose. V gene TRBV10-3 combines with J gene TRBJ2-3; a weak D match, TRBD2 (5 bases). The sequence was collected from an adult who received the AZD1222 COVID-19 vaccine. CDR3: CAISDRGLSTDTQYF. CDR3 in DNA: TGTGCCATCAGTGACCGCGGACTTAGCACAGATACGCAGTATTTT.